These 2 T cell receptor beta chains were all obtained from the same sample, sequenced in a study of shared clonotypes between healthy human individuals. Method: immunoSEQ multiplex PCR; TCRdb's copy keeps in-frame clones and lacks some. The data contain 950,000 to 1,100,000 clones, 70% to 80% of them singletons. The material sequenced was memory CD4+ T cells from PBMCs. Sample subset: CD45RA-negative fraction. These receptors came from a young man in good health. Some clones in this sample may be carry-over from other donors' samples.

The rearrangement uses TRBV7-6 and TRBJ2-1; either TRBD1 or TRBD2 may supply D (5 bases each). The CDR3 is 14 amino acids. Germline V lookup: CDR1 SGHVS, CDR2 FNYEAQ. The germline V and J ends were trimmed by 5 bases and 5 bases, with 13 bases remaining between them. The CDR3 region has the DNA TGTGCCAGCAGCGCCCCGGGACGCAACAATGAGCAGTTCTTC. It encodes CASSAPGRNNEQFF. Looking up the rest from reference TRBV7-6 and TRBJ2-1 gives the full variable domain: GAGVSQSPRYKVTKRGQDVALRCDPISGHVSLYWYRQALGQGPEFLTYFNYEAQQDKSGLPNDRFSAERPEGSISTLTIQRTEQRDSAMYRCASSAPGRNNEQFFGPGTRLTVL.

This rearrangement joins TRBV27 to TRBJ1-5; D might be TRBD1 (6 bases). CDR3 length equals 15 residues. Per the germline V gene, CDR1 is MNHEY and CDR2 is SMNVEV (reference sequence). The V end was cut by 4 bases, the J end by 5 bases, with 15 bases between. Here the CDR3 reads CASSYGVGGDQPQHF. Written as DNA, the CDR3 is TGTGCCAGCAGTTACGGGGTGGGGGGCGATCAGCCCCAGCATTTT.